The next 28 T cell receptor beta chains were all read from a single sample in a study of cytomegalovirus exposure and HLA in healthy donors. The PCR employed 60 Vbeta primers together with 13 Jbeta primers. The assay was immunoSEQ multiplex PCR, and TCRdb's table has in-frame clones only and misses some. The sample shows about 240,000 clones, 70% to 90% of them seen only once. The sample taken for sequencing was PBMCs. The receptors here all came from a girl aged 2-10 years in good health and CMV-seronegative.

The rearrangement joins TRBV30 to TRBJ2-7; D unresolved. Trimming pared 3 bases from V and 2 bases from J, leaving 14 bases between. CDR1 and CDR2 from the germline V gene are GTSNPN and SVGIG (reference sequence). This CDR3 comprises 14 residues. The CDR3 loop is CAWRLNRSPYEQYF. In nucleotides, the CDR3 is TGTGCCTGGAGGCTGAACAGATCACCCTACGAGCAGTACTTC.

V usage is TRBV11-2 and J usage is TRBJ2-7, with D unclear. V was clipped by 1 base and J by 0 bases, with 7 bases between them. Germline V gene lookup returns CDR1 SGHAT and CDR2 FQNNGV. The CDR3 runs 14 residues. The CDR3 bases are TGTGCCAGCAGCTTAGCGGGTAGCTCCTACGAGCAGTACTTC. Its translation: CASSLAGSSYEQYF. Looking up the rest from reference TRBV11-2 and TRBJ2-7 gives the full variable domain: EAGVAQSPRYKIIEKRQSVAFWCNPISGHATLYWYQQILGQGPKLLIQFQNNGVVDDSQLPKDRFSAERLKGVDSTLKIQPAKLEDSAVYLCASSLAGSSYEQYFGPGTRLTVT.

V is TRBV19 and J is TRBJ1-1; 7 positions match TRBD1. CDR3 size: 15 residues. With V trimmed by 1 base and J by 0 bases, 2 bases remained unmatched. Germline V gene lookup returns CDR1 LNHDA and CDR2 SQIVND (reference sequence). The CDR3 spells CASSIAGGMNTEAFF. The CDR3 nucleotides are TGTGCCAGTAGTATAGCAGGGGGGATGAACACTGAAGCTTTCTTT.

This chain links TRBV9 with TRBJ2-6, with 8 bases aligning to TRBD1. The germline gives CDR1 SGDLS, CDR2 YYNGEE. J gave up 0 bases and V 0 bases, and 11 bases lay outside the gene matches. This CDR3 spans 20 amino acids. The CDR3 spells CASSVASLGQGVSGANVLTF. The CDR3 DNA follows: TGTGCCAGCAGCGTAGCATCGTTAGGACAGGGAGTCTCTGGGGCCAACGTCCTGACTTTC.

The V and J genes are TRBV27 and TRBJ1-1, with 10 bases aligning to TRBD1. This CDR3 is built from 16 residues. CDR1 is MNHEY and CDR2 is SMNVEV in the germline V gene (reference sequence). After removal of 5 bases from V and 1 base from J, the junction contained 7 bases not matched to a gene. The CDR3 here is CASSPWDRGPNTEAFF. The CDR3 DNA is TGTGCCAGCAGTCCTTGGGACAGGGGCCCGAACACTGAAGCTTTCTTT.

The rearrangement uses TRBV5-6 and TRBJ2-2; D may be TRBD1 (5 bases). In germline, CDR1 is SGHDT, CDR2 YYEEEE. The CDR3 is 15 amino acids. Trimming left V 0 bases short and J 5 bases short, with 11 bases between. CDR3 amino acids: CASSLGSRVTGELFF. Written as DNA, the CDR3 is TGTGCCAGCAGCTTGGGCTCCAGGGTGACCGGGGAGCTGTTTTTT.

The V and J genes are TRBV5-1 and TRBJ2-7; 10 bases are shared with TRBD2. CDR1 and CDR2 (germline): SGHRS, YFSETQ. The CDR3 totals 15 residues. The trim removed 2 bases at V and 3 bases at J, leaving 5 bases unmatched. The CDR3 loop is CASSLGLAEGYEQYF. In DNA form, the CDR3 reads TGCGCCAGCAGCTTAGGACTAGCGGAGGGCTACGAGCAGTACTTC.

The rearrangement links TRBV5-1 to TRBJ2-3; D unresolved. Trimming removed 0 bases at V and 1 base at J, with 6 bases between. Looked up from germline, CDR1 is SGHRS and CDR2 is YFSETQ. This CDR3 contains 14 residues. The CDR3 spells CASSLGLRTDTQYF. CDR3 sequence (DNA): TGCGCCAGCAGCTTGGGGCTTCGCACAGATACGCAGTATTTT.

The J gene is TRBJ1-5, the V gene TRBV4-2; D remains ambiguous. Germline values: CDR1 LGHNA, CDR2 YNFKEQ. V lost 0 bases and J lost 5, with 11 bases in between. The CDR3 loop spans 15 amino acids. The CDR3 coding sequence is TGTGCCAGCAGCCAAGATCTGGGCACCCATCAGCCCCAGCATTTT. Translation gives CASSQDLGTHQPQHF.

The chain employs TRBV6-5 and TRBJ2-7; 8 bases line up with TRBD2. Germline assignment: CDR1 MNHEY and CDR2 SVGAGI. J gave up 6 bases and V 6 bases, and 4 bases lay outside the gene matches. The CDR3 has 12 amino acids. CDR3 sequence (DNA): TGTGCCAGCAGGGGGACTAGGGCCGAGCAGTACTTC. Translating it yields CASRGTRAEQYF.

The rearrangement joins TRBV6-1 to TRBJ1-2; tentatively, D is TRBD1 (6 bases). With 8 bases removed from V and 4 bases from J, the gap between germline ends came to 8 bases. Germline values: CDR1 MNHNS, CDR2 SASEGT. The CDR3 has 11 residues. CDR3 bases: TGTGCCAGCGGACAGACCTATGGCTACACCTTC. It codes for CASGQTYGYTF.

This clone showed up just once. The gene calls are TRBV5-6 and TRBJ1-3, with a possible D match to TRBD1 (5 bases). The germline V gene encodes CDR1 SGHDT and CDR2 YYEEEE. Deletions cut 4 bases from V and 0 bases from J, with 20 bases between. The CDR3 is made up of 18 amino acids. CDR3 sequence: CASSELQAAPFSGNTIYF. The CDR3 DNA is TGTGCCAGCAGCGAATTACAGGCTGCACCATTCTCTGGAAACACCATATATTTT.

The genes are TRBV30 and TRBJ2-3, with a tentative D call TRBD1 (5 bases). CDR1 and CDR2 (germline): GTSNPN, SVGIG (reference sequence). CDR3 size: 14 residues. With 7 bases removed from V and 2 bases from J, the gap between germline ends came to 16 bases. The CDR3 is CASQGHGFTDTQYF. The CDR3, as DNA: TGTGCCTCCCAGGGCCACGGGTTCACAGATACGCAGTATTTT.

The chain combines TRBV19 with TRBJ2-1; possibly TRBD2 for D (6 bases). The V gene's germline CDR1 is LNHDA and CDR2 SQIVND (reference sequence). Trimming shortened V by 6 bases and J by 2 bases, and 14 bases separated the two germline ends. The CDR3 loop spans 15 amino acids. The CDR3 coding sequence is TGTGCCAGTAGGCCGGGACTTGGTACCTACAATGAGCAGTTCTTC. It yields the protein CASRPGLGTYNEQFF.

The genes are TRBV7-8 and TRBJ2-1; TRBD2 agrees at 8 bases. There are 16 residues in the CDR3. V was pared by 1 base and J by 2 bases, with 4 bases of the junction left unmatched. The germline V gene encodes CDR1 SGHVS and CDR2 FQNEAQ. The CDR3 sequence is CASSLDGGGPYNEQFF. CDR3 nucleotide sequence: TGTGCCAGCAGCTTAGACGGCGGGGGGCCCTACAATGAGCAGTTCTTC.

The chain recombines TRBV27 with TRBJ1-6, with D possibly being TRBD1 (5 bases). Germline-derived CDR1 and CDR2 are MNHEY and SMNVEV (reference sequence). This CDR3 is built from 17 residues. Trimming shortened V by 2 bases and J by 0 bases, and 11 bases separated the two germline ends. The CDR3 protein is CASSLKGLSSYNSPLHF. The CDR3 DNA sequence: TGTGCCAGCAGTTTAAAGGGGCTGAGCTCCTATAATTCACCCCTCCACTTT.

The rearrangement links TRBV30 to TRBJ2-1; 7 bases agree with TRBD1. There are 13 residues in the CDR3. V shed 2 bases, J shed 9 bases, and the junction held 7 bases outside the gene matches. From germline, CDR1 is GTSNPN and CDR2 SVGIG (reference sequence). The CDR3 coding sequence is TGTGCCTGGAGTCCTCAGGGGGTAAGTGAGCAGTTCTTC. It encodes CAWSPQGVSEQFF.

V and J are TRBV5-1 and TRBJ2-5; 11 nucleotides align to TRBD1. Gene TRBJ2-7 matches the end of the DNA better, so the J call may be wrong. Germline V lookup: CDR1 SGHRS, CDR2 YFSETQ. The CDR3 is 16 residues long. CDR3 coding DNA: TGCGCCAGCAGCGATGCCGGGACAGGGGGAACCTACGAGCAGTACTTC. Amino acids: CASSDAGTGGTYEQYF.

The chain uses TRBV4-2 and TRBJ1-1; 9 nucleotides align to TRBD1. This CDR3 region has 15 residues. Germline V CDR1 and CDR2: LGHNA, YNFKEQ. V was clipped by 4 bases and J by 5 bases; unmatched bases: 8. CDR3 sequence reads: CASSPLDRGRTEAFF. CDR3 DNA: TGTGCCAGCAGCCCCCTGGACAGGGGTCGGACTGAAGCTTTCTTT.

The chain carries TRBV6-6 and TRBJ2-1; TRBD2 is a possible D gene (7 bases). In germline, CDR1 is MNHNY, CDR2 SVGAGI (reference sequence). Deletions cut 4 bases from V and 2 bases from J, with 12 bases between. This CDR3 comprises 15 residues. In DNA, the CDR3 is TGTGCCAGCAGTTGGGCGGGGGCGACCTACAATGAGCAGTTCTTC. Its translation: CASSWAGATYNEQFF.

V and J are TRBV19 and TRBJ2-1; possibly TRBD1 for D (6 bases). From germline, CDR1 is LNHDA and CDR2 SQIVND (reference sequence). The CDR3 is 15 residues long. The V gene lost 7 bases and the J gene lost 9 bases, with 22 bases spanning the gap. The CDR3 DNA reads as TGTGCCAGTACCAAAGTAGTGGGACACGCCGGTGAGCAGTTCTTC. This sequence encodes CASTKVVGHAGEQFF.

The chain is built from TRBV6-5 and TRBJ1-1, with D possibly being TRBD1 (6 bases). V gave up 0 bases and J gave up 4 bases, with 12 bases separating them. The CDR3 has 15 residues. Germline CDR1 reads MNHEY; CDR2 reads SVGAGI. The chain's CDR3 is CASSYSGTGSTEAFF. The CDR3 coding sequence is TGTGCCAGCAGTTACTCCGGAACAGGGTCCACTGAAGCTTTCTTT.

The V gene is TRBV4-2, the J gene TRBJ2-5; 8 bases line up with TRBD2. Trimming at V came to 1 base and at J to 5 bases, leaving 6 bases not matched to a gene. The V gene's germline CDR1 is LGHNA and CDR2 YNFKEQ. The CDR3 covers 15 residues. CDR3 bases: TGTGCCAGCAGCCAAGTAGAGCGGGAGCGTGAGACCCAGTACTTC. The encoded protein is CASSQVERERETQYF.

This clone was detected only a few times. The chain employs TRBV5-1 and TRBJ2-2; D may be TRBD1 (6 bases). V lost 0 bases, J lost 4 bases, and 7 bases lay in between. The CDR3 consists of 14 residues. Germline V gene sequence: CDR1 SGHRS, CDR2 YFSETQ. The CDR3 nucleotides read TGCGCCAGCAGCTTGGAAGGGGGCACCGGGGAGCTGTTTTTT. Its translation is CASSLEGGTGELFF.

J is TRBJ2-3 and V is TRBV5-1; 11 bases line up with TRBD2. The CDR3 covers 16 residues. V trimming: 1 base; J trimming: 3 bases; junction bases outside the gene matches: 4. Per germline, CDR1 SGHRS and CDR2 YFSETQ. CDR3 sequence: CASSLTSGSMTDTQYF. In DNA, the CDR3 is TGCGCCAGCAGCTTGACTAGCGGGAGTATGACAGATACGCAGTATTTT.

This chain uses TRBV15 with TRBJ2-1; possible D gene TRBD2, 7 bases. CDR1 and CDR2 from the germline V gene are LNHNV and YYDKDF (reference sequence). V shed 0 bases and J shed 3 bases, with 12 bases lying between them. The CDR3 is 16 residues long. The CDR3 spells CATSREGGRVYNEQFF. CDR3 DNA sequence: TGTGCCACCAGCAGAGAAGGGGGGAGGGTCTACAATGAGCAGTTCTTC.

The V gene is TRBV2, the J gene TRBJ2-1; 7 bases align to TRBD2. Germline CDR1 and CDR2: SNHLY and FYNNEI. The CDR3 contains 12 residues. The junction had 2 bases not matched to a gene; V was cut back by 8 bases and J by 4 bases. The CDR3 DNA follows: TGTGCCAGCGGAGCGGGATACAATGAGCAGTTCTTC. Amino acids: CASGAGYNEQFF.

CDR3 sequence: CAIRTPTGTPRSNTEAFF. For the CDR3, the DNA is TGTGCCATCAGAACCCCAACAGGGACCCCGAGGTCGAACACTGAAGCTTTCTTT. The chain links TRBV10-3 to TRBJ1-1; the D gene is possibly TRBD1 (6 bases). Trimming removed 6 bases at V and 1 base at J, with 24 bases between. The CDR3 loop spans 18 amino acids. Germline V gene data show CDR1 as ENHRY and CDR2 as SYGVKD.